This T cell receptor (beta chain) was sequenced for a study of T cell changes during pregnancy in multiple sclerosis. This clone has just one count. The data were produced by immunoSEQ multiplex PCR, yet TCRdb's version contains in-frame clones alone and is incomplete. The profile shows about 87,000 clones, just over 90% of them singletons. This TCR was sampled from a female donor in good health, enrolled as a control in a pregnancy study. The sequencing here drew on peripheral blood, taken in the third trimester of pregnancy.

In DNA form, the CDR3 reads TGTGCCAGCTCATACACCGGGGGATGGGGTGGCTACACCTTC. It translates to CASSYTGGWGGYTF. The chain uses TRBV27 and TRBJ1-2; D perhaps matches TRBD1 (5 bases). The germline CDR1 and CDR2 sequences are MNHEY and SMNVEV (reference sequence). V was trimmed by 8 bases and J by 7 bases, leaving 20 bases between them. The CDR3 totals 14 residues.